Following are 2 T cell receptor beta chains from one sample sequenced in a study of blood T cell repertoires in COVID-19. Profiled with immunoSEQ multiplex PCR; TCRdb holds only in-frame clones, not every one. The top ten hold about 3% of the sample, which has over 200,000 clones, about 86% seen once. Sequenced: peripheral blood. The receptors originated from a young woman who had recovered from COVID-19.

The table lists this clone with a count of one. The chain joins TRBV9 to TRBJ2-7; TRBD1 matches at 7 bases. Trimming took 7 bases from V and 1 from J; bases not matched to a gene: 11. Germline V CDR1 and CDR2: SGDLS, YYNGEE. The CDR3 spans 15 residues. CDR3 amino acids: CASAEEGGRSYEQYF. The CDR3 bases are TGTGCCAGCGCCGAGGAAGGGGGCAGGTCCTACGAGCAGTACTTC.

This clone was found once. This chain uses TRBV29-1 with TRBJ1-1, with TRBD1 identical over 7 bases. Germline CDR1 SQVTM, CDR2 ANQGSEA. CDR3 length: 11 amino acids. Trimming at V came to 8 bases and at J to 4 bases, leaving 4 bases not matched to a gene. CDR3 protein: CSSHRGTEAFF. The CDR3, as DNA: TGCAGCTCCCACAGGGGCACTGAAGCTTTCTTT.